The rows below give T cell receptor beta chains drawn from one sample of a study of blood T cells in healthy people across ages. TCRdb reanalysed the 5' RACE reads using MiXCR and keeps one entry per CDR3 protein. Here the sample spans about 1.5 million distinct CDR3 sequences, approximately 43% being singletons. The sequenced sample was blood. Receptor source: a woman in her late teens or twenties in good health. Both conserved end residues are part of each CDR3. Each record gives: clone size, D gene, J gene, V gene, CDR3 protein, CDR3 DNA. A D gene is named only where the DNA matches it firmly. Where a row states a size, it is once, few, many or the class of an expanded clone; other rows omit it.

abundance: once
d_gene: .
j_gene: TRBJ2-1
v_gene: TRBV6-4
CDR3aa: CASSDSSHNEQFF
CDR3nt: TGTGCCAGCAGTGACTCTAGCCACAATGAGCAGTTCTTC

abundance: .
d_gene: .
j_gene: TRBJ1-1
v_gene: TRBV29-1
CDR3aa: CSARDSSNTEAFF
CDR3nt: TGCAGCGCACGGGACTCCTCGAACACTGAAGCTTTCTTT

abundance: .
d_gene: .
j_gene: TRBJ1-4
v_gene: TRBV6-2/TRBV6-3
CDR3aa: CASSYSGLDEKLFF
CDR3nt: TGTGCCAGCAGTTACTCGGGCCTGGATGAAAAACTGTTTTTT

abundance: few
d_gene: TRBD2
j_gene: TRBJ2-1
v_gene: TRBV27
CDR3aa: CASSYFYWTSGSSYNEQFF
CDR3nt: TGTGCCAGCAGTTACTTCTATTGGACTAGCGGGAGCTCCTACAATGAGCAGTTCTTC

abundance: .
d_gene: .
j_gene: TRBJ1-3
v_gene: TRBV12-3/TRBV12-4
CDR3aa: CASSLYLDSGNTIYF
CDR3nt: TGTGCCAGCAGTTTATACCTAGACTCTGGAAACACCATATATTTT

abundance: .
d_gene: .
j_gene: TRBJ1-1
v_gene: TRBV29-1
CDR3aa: CSPHTMMNTEAFF
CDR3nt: TGCAGCCCACACACAATGATGAACACTGAAGCTTTCTTT

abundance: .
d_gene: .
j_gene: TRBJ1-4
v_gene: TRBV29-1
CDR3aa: CSVEIRDINEKLFF
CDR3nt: TGCAGCGTTGAAATTCGGGACATTAATGAAAAACTGTTTTTT

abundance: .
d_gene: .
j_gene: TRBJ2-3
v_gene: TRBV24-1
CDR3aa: CATSDLQDASTDTQYF
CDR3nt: TGTGCCACCAGTGATTTGCAGGACGCTAGCACAGATACGCAGTATTTT

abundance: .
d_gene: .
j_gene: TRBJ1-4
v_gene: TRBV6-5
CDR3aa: CASSYDGQNEKLFF
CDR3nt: TGTGCCAGCAGTTACGACGGCCAAAATGAAAAACTGTTTTTT

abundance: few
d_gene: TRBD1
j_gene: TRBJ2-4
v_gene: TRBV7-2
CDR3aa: CASSSYGTAHIQYF
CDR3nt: TGTGCCAGCAGCTCATACGGGACAGCACACATTCAGTACTTC

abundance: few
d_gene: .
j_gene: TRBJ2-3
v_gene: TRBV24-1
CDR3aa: CATSDFRVADTQYF
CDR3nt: TGTGCCACCAGTGATTTCAGGGTGGCAGATACGCAGTATTTT

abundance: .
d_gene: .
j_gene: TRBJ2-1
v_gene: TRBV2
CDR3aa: CASTQRGESSYNEQFF
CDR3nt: TGTGCCAGCACCCAAAGAGGGGAGAGCTCCTACAATGAGCAGTTCTTC

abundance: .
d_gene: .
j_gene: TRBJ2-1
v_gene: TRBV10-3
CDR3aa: CAIRRQVGNEQFF
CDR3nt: TGTGCCATCAGGAGACAGGTGGGCAATGAGCAGTTCTTC

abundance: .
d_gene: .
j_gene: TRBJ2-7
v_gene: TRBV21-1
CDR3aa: CASSKASLDYEQYF
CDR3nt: TGTGCCAGCAGCAAGGCTAGCTTAGACTACGAGCAGTACTTC

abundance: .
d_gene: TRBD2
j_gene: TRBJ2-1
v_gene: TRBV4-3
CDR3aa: CASSQGSGEENEQFF
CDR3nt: TGCGCCAGCAGCCAAGGTAGCGGGGAAGAAAATGAGCAGTTCTTC

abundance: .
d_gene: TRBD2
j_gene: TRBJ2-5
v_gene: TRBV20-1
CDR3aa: CSAGRLAGDQETQYF
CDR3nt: TGCAGTGCAGGACGACTAGCGGGGGACCAAGAGACCCAGTACTTC

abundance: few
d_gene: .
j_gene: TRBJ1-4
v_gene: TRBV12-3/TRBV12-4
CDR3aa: CASSSHQASNEKLFF
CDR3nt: TGTGCCAGCAGTTCCCATCAGGCGTCTAATGAAAAACTGTTTTTT

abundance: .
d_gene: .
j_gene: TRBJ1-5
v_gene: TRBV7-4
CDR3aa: CASRLGGGRGREHQPQHF
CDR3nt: TGTGCCAGCAGACTAGGTGGGGGCCGGGGCAGGGAGCATCAGCCCCAGCATTTT

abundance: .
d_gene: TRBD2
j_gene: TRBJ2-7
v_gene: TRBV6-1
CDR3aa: CASSRTSGRVFLYEQYF
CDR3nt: TGTGCCAGCAGTAGGACTAGCGGGAGGGTTTTCCTCTACGAGCAGTACTTC

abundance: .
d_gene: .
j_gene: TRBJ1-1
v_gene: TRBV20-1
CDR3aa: CSARLHMNTEAFF
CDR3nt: TGCAGTGCTAGATTACACATGAACACTGAAGCTTTCTTT

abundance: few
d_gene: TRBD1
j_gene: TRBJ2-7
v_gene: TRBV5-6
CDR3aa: CASSSKDRGTYEQYF
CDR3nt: TGTGCCAGCAGCAGTAAGGACAGGGGTACCTACGAGCAGTACTTC

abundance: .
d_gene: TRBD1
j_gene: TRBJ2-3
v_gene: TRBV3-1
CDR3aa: CASSHRDRARGTQYF
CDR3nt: TGTGCCAGCAGCCACCGGGACAGGGCGAGAGGTACGCAGTATTTT

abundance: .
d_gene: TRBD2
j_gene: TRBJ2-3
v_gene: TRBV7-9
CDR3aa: CASSSLLGQTSADTQYF
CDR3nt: TGTGCCAGCAGCTCCTTACTAGGACAGACTAGCGCAGATACGCAGTATTTT

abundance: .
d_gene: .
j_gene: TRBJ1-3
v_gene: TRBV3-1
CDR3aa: CASSQGGLGNTIYF
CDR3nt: TGTGCCAGCAGCCAAGGAGGGCTTGGAAACACCATATATTTT

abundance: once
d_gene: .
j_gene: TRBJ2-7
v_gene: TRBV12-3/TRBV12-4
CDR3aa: CASSLDGLSYNEQYF
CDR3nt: TGTGCCAGCAGCCTGGACGGCCTTTCCTACAATGAGCAGTACTTC

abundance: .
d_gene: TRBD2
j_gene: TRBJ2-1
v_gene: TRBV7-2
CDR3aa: CAGSFPPGTSGGFWAYEQFF
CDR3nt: TGTGCCGGCAGCTTCCCTCCTGGGACTAGCGGGGGGTTTTGGGCGTATGAGCAGTTCTTC

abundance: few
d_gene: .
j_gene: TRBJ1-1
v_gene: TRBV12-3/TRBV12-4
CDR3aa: CASSPPLSTEAFF
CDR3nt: TGTGCCAGCAGTCCCCCTTTGAGCACTGAAGCTTTCTTT

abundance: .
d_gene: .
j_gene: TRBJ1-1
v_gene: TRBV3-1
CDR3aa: CASSPQGRLNTEAFF
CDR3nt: TGTGCCAGCAGCCCCCAGGGCAGGTTGAACACTGAAGCTTTCTTT

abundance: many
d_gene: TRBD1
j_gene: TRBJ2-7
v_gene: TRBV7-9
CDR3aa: CASSLGTGYNEQYF
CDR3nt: TGTGCCAGCAGCTTAGGGACAGGGTACAACGAGCAGTACTTC

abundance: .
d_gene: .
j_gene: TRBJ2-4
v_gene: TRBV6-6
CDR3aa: CASSYTGRELAKNIQYF
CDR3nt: TGTGCCAGCAGTTATACAGGGCGAGAACTAGCCAAAAACATTCAGTACTTC

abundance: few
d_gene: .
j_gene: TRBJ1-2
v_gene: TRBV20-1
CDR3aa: CSAKISPYGYTF
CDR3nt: TGCAGTGCGAAGATCAGCCCCTATGGCTACACCTTC

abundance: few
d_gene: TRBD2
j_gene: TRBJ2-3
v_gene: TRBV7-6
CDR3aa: CARPFGRERTDTQYF
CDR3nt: TGTGCCAGGCCCTTCGGGCGGGAGCGCACAGATACGCAGTATTTT

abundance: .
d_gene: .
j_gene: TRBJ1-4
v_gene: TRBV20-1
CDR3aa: CSAIPGLNEKLFF
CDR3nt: TGCAGTGCTATCCCAGGGCTTAATGAAAAACTGTTTTTT

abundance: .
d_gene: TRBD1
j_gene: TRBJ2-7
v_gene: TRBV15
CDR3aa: CATSASTGIRYEQYF
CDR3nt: TGTGCCACCAGCGCCTCGACAGGGATAAGGTACGAGCAGTACTTC

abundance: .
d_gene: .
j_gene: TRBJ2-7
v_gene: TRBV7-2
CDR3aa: CASSLADWGSYEQYF
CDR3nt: TGTGCCAGCAGCTTAGCAGACTGGGGCTCCTACGAGCAGTACTTC

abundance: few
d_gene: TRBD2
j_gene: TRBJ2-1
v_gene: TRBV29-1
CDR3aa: CSLLGLAGKNSYNEQFF
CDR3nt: TGCAGCCTTTTGGGACTAGCGGGAAAAAACTCCTACAATGAGCAGTTCTTC

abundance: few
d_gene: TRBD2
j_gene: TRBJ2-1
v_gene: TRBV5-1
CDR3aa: CASSTLAGGDNEQFF
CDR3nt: TGCGCCAGCAGCACACTAGCGGGGGGGGACAATGAGCAGTTCTTC

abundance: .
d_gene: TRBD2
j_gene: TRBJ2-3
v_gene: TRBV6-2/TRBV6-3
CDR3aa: CASSPGLARQYF
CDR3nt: TGTGCCAGCAGTCCGGGACTAGCGAGGCAGTATTTT

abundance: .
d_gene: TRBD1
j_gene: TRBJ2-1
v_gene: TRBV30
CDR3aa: CAWYPGQSYNEQFF
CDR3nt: TGTGCCTGGTACCCGGGACAGAGCTACAATGAGCAGTTCTTC

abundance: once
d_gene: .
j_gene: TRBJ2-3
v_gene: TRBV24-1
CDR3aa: CATSAAGTDRQYF
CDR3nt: TGTGCCACCAGTGCCGCGGGCACAGATAGGCAGTATTTT

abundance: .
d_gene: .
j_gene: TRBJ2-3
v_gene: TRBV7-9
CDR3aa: CASSFFQTGTRGTDTQYF
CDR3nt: TGTGCCAGCAGCTTCTTTCAGACCGGGACCAGAGGCACAGATACGCAGTATTTT